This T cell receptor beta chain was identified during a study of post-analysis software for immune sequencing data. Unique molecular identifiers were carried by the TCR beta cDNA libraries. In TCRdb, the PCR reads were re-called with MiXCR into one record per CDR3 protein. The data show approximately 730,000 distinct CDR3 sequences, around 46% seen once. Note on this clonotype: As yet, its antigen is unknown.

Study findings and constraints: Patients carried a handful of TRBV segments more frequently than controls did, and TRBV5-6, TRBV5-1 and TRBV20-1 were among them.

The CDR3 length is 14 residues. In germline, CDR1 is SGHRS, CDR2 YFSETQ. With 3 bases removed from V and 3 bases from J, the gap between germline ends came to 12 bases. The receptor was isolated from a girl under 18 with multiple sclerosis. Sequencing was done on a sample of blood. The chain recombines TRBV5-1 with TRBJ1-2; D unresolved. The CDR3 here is CASSSNRLDYGYTF. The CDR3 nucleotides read TGCGCCAGCAGCTCAAACCGTCTGGACTATGGCTACACCTTC.